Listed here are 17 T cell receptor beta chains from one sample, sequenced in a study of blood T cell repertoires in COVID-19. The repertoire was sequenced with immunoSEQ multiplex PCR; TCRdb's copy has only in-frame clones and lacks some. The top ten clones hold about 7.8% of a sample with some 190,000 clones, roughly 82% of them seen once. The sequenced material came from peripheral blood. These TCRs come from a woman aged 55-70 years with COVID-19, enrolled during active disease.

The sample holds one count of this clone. The CDR3 bases are TGTGCCAGCACCCCCTGGGCTAACCGGGAGCTGTTTTTT. Translated, it gives CASTPWANRELFF. The chain combines TRBV6-2 or TRBV6-3 with TRBJ2-2; D gene uncertain. Trimming removed 7 bases at V and 9 bases at J, with 15 bases between. CDR3 length: 13 residues. Germline CDR1 is MNHEY and CDR2 is SVGEGT.

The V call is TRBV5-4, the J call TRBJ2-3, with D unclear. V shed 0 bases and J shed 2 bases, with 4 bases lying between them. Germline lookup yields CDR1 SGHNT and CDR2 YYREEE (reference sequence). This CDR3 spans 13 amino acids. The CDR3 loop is CASSLDTTDTQYF. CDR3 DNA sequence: TGTGCCAGCAGCTTGGACACCACAGATACGCAGTATTTT.

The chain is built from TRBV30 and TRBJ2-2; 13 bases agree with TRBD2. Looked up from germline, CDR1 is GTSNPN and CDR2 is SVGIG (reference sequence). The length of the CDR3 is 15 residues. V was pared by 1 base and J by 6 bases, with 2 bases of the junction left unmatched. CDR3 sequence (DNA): TGTGCCTGGAGTGGGGGACTAGCGGGGCCCGGGGAGCTGTTTTTT. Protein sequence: CAWSGGLAGPGELFF.

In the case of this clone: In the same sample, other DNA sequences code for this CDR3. The CDR3 here is CASSQGTGGRETQYF. DNA for the CDR3: TGTGCCAGCAGCCAAGGTACAGGGGGCAGGGAGACCCAGTACTTC. This chain joins TRBV3-1 (or the pseudogene TRBV3-2) and TRBJ2-5; 9 positions match TRBD1. After removal of 1 base from V and 5 bases from J, the junction contained 5 bases not matched to a gene. From germline, CDR1 is LGHDT and CDR2 YNNKEL (reference sequence). CDR3 size: 15 residues.

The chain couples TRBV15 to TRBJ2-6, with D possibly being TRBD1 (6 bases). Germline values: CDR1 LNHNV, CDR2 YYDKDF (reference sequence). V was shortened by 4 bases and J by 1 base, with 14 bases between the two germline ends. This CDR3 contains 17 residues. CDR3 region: CATSISDRPSGANVLTF. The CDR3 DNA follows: TGTGCCACCAGCATAAGCGACAGGCCTTCTGGGGCCAACGTCCTGACTTTC.

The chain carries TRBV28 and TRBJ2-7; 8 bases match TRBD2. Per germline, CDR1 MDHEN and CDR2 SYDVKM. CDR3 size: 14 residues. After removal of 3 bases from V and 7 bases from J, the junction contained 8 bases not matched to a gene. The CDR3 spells CASSFGGGLREQYV. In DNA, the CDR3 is TGTGCCAGCAGTTTCGGGGGGGGCCTCAGAGAGCAGTACGTC.

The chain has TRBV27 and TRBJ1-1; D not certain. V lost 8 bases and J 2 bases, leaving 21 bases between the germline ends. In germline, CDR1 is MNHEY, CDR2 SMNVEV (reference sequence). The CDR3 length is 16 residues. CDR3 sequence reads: CASAGPPRGANTEAFF. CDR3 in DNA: TGTGCCAGCGCCGGCCCCCCCCGGGGAGCTAACACTGAAGCTTTCTTT.

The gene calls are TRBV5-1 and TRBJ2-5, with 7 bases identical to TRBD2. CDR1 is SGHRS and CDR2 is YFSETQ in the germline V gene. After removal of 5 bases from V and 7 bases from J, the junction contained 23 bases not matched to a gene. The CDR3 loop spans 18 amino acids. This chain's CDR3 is CASSHPPGTTYPWGTQYF. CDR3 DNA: TGCGCCAGCAGTCATCCCCCCGGGACTACCTATCCCTGGGGGACCCAGTACTTC.

This chain's CDR3 is CASSLRLGGGNTIYF. The CDR3 nucleotides are TGTGCCAGCAGTTTACGTTTAGGGGGCGGAAACACCATATATTTT. V gene TRBV28 combines with J gene TRBJ1-3; the match to TRBD1 covers 7 bases. Trimming removed 2 bases from V and 4 bases from J; junction bases left unmatched: 5. This CDR3 spans 15 amino acids. The germline gives CDR1 MDHEN, CDR2 SYDVKM.

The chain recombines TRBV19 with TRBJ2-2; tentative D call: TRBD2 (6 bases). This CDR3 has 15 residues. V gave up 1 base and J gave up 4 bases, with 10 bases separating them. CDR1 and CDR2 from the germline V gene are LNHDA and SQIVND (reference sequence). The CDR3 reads CASSIGAGGTGELFF. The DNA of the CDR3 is TGTGCCAGTAGTATAGGGGCCGGGGGCACCGGGGAGCTGTTTTTT.

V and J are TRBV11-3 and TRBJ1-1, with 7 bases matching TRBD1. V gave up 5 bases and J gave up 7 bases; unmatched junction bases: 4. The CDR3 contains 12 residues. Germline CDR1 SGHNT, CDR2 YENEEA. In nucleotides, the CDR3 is TGTGCCAGCAGCATCCGACAGGGTGAAGCTTTCTTT. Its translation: CASSIRQGEAFF.

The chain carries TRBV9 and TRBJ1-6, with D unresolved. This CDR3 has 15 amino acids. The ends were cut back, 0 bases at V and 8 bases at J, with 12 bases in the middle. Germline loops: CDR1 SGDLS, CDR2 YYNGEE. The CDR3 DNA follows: TGTGCCAGCAGCGTAGACGGGAGTGGAGATTCACCCCTCCACTTT. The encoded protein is CASSVDGSGDSPLHF.

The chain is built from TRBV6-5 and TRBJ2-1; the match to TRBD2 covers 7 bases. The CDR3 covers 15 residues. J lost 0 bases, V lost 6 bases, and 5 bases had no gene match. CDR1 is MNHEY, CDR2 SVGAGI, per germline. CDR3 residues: CASSLGRPSYNEQFF. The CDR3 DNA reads TGTGCCAGCAGCCTCGGGAGGCCCTCCTACAATGAGCAGTTCTTC.

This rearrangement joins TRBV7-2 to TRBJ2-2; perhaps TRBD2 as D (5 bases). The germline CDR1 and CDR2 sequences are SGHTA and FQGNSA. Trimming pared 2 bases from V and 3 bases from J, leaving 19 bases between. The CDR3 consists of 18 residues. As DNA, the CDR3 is TGTGCCAGCAGCTTAATTAATGTGTACGGGATCTACACCGGGGAGCTGTTTTTT. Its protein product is CASSLINVYGIYTGELFF.

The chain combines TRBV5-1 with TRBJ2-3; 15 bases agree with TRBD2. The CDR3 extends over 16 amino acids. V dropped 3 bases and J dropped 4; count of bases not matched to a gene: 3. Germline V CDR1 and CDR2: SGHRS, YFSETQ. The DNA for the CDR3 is TGCGCCAGCAGCTCCTGGACTAGCGGGGGGGCAGATACGCAGTATTTT. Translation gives CASSSWTSGGADTQYF.

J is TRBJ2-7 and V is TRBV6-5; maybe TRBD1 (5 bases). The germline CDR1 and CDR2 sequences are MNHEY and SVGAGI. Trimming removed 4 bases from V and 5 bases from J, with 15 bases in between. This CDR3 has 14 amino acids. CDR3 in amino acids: CASSWTRKDNEQYV. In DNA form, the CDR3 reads TGTGCCAGCAGTTGGACGAGGAAGGACAACGAGCAGTACGTC.

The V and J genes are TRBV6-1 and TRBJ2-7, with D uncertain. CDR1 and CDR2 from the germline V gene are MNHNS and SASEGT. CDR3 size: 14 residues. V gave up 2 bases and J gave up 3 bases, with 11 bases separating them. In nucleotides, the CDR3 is TGTGCCAGCAGTGAATCCAGAAAATTCTACGAGCAGTACGTC. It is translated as CASSESRKFYEQYV.